The 10 T cell receptor beta chains listed next were all sequenced from one sample in a study of blood T cell repertoires in COVID-19. Sequenced by immunoSEQ multiplex PCR; TCRdb stores in-frame clones only, minus some. In the table there are some 330,000 clones, over 75% of which are singletons. Material: peripheral blood. The source is a woman aged 50 to 60 with active or convalescent COVID-19.

The CDR3 sequence: CASSETGGHGYTF. The CDR3 nucleotides read TGTGCCAGCAGCGAGACAGGGGGCCATGGCTACACCTTC. The rearrangement uses TRBV5-4 and TRBJ1-2; 10 bases are shared with TRBD1. After removal of 4 bases from V and 6 bases from J, the junction contained 3 bases not matched to a gene. The CDR3 is made up of 13 amino acids. Germline V CDR1 and CDR2: SGHNT, YYREEE (reference sequence). Using reference TRBV5-4 and TRBJ1-2 for the parts outside the CDR3, the full variable domain is ETGVTQSPTHLIKTRGQQVTLRCSSQSGHNTVSWYQQALGQGPQFIFQYYREEENGRGNFPPRFSGLQFPNYSSELNVNALELDDSALYLCASSETGGHGYTFGSGTRLTVV.

The V and J genes are TRBV7-2 and TRBJ1-1; 8 bases fit TRBD1. Per germline, CDR1 SGHTA and CDR2 FQGNSA. Trimming cost V 4 bases and J 4 bases; bases outside gene matches: 5. There are 14 residues in the CDR3. This CDR3 is CASSSTDRATEAFF. In DNA, the CDR3 is TGTGCCAGCAGCTCCACGGACAGGGCCACTGAAGCTTTCTTT.

The V and J genes are TRBV25-1 and TRBJ1-1; weak D call: TRBD1 (6 bases). Between the trimmed V and J ends, which lost 4 bases and 6 bases, there was a span of 12 bases. The CDR3 spans 13 residues. The germline V gene encodes CDR1 MGHDK and CDR2 SYGVNS. This CDR3 is CASSGGHLAEAFF. For the CDR3, the DNA is TGTGCCAGCAGTGGGGGACACTTAGCTGAAGCTTTCTTT.

The J gene is TRBJ2-7, the V gene TRBV2, with TRBD2 matching 7 bases. The CDR3 is 15 amino acids. The germline CDR1 and CDR2 sequences are SNHLY and FYNNEI. The V segment lost 6 bases and the J segment 3 bases; nucleotides outside the gene matches: 11. DNA for the CDR3: TGTGCCAGCAGCGCCGAAAGACTAGCTATCTACGAGCAGTACTTC. Amino acid sequence: CASSAERLAIYEQYF.

The V call is TRBV9, the J call TRBJ2-3; D gene ambiguous. V lost 4 bases to trimming and J lost 8 bases, with 14 bases between them. Germline V gene lookup returns CDR1 SGDLS and CDR2 YYNGEE. This CDR3 is built from 13 residues. CDR3 in amino acids: CASSPNWPGTQYF. For the CDR3, the DNA is TGTGCCAGCAGCCCTAATTGGCCAGGTACGCAGTATTTT.

The chain uses TRBV4-3 and TRBJ2-1; 12 nucleotides match TRBD2. The CDR3 totals 17 residues. Unmatched junction bases numbered 4, after V lost 3 bases and J lost 1 base. CDR1 and CDR2 (germline): LGHNA, YSLEER. The chain's CDR3 is CASSHPLAGGSYNEQFF. The CDR3 region has the DNA TGCGCCAGCAGCCACCCACTAGCGGGGGGTTCCTACAATGAGCAGTTCTTC.

The rearrangement joins TRBV20-1 to TRBJ1-1, with D unclear. The CDR3 is 13 residues long. Germline V gives CDR1 DFQATT, CDR2 SNEGSKA (reference sequence). V was shortened by 3 bases and J by 1 base, with 9 bases between the two germline ends. CDR3 region: CSASPTANTEAFF. The CDR3 coding sequence is TGCAGTGCTAGTCCCACAGCGAACACTGAAGCTTTCTTT.

This rearrangement joins TRBV6-5 to TRBJ2-3; D is possibly TRBD2 (6 bases). The CDR3 covers 13 residues. Deletions cut 7 bases from V and 4 bases from J, with 12 bases between. Germline V lookup: CDR1 MNHEY, CDR2 SVGAGI. The CDR3 here is CASTGREADTQYF. Here the CDR3 DNA reads TGTGCCAGCACCGGAAGGGAGGCAGATACGCAGTATTTT.

This clone was recorded a few times. V is TRBV7-2 and J is TRBJ2-7, with 8 bases lining up with TRBD2. This CDR3 has 15 residues. The J segment lost 2 bases and the V segment lost 1 base, leaving 4 bases of the junction unmatched. Germline V gives CDR1 SGHTA, CDR2 FQGNSA. CDR3 nucleotides: TGTGCCAGCAGCTTAGTTACTAGCGGAGCCTACGAGCAGTACTTC. Amino acids: CASSLVTSGAYEQYF.

The chain has TRBV2 and TRBJ2-7; 7 bases align to TRBD1. Looked up from germline, CDR1 is SNHLY and CDR2 is FYNNEI. V lost 3 bases to trimming and J lost 4 bases; unmatched junction nucleotides: 3. CDR3 length: 13 residues. CDR3 DNA sequence: TGTGCCAGCAGTGAGGACAGGACTTACGAGCAGTACTTC. Translating gives CASSEDRTYEQYF.